This is a list of T cell receptor beta chains from one sample in a study of Graves' ophthalmopathy and Graves' hyperthyroidism. TCRdb used MiXCR to reprocess the multiplex PCR reads, holding one entry per CDR3 protein. The sample yields hundreds of thousands of distinct CDR3 sequences, 35% to 50% seen once. Sequencing input: peripheral blood. Receptors originate from an adult man with Graves' ophthalmopathy. CDR3s include the opening cysteine and the closing phenylalanine or tryptophan. Fields, in order: D gene, CDR3 length, V gene, J gene, clone size, CDR3 DNA, CDR3 protein. The D gene is left open where the match is weak. Where a row states a size, it is once, few, many or the class of an expanded clone; other rows omit it.

TRBD2	14	TRBV7-2	TRBJ2-3	NA	TGTGCCTGGAGTGGGACTAGCAGGGAAGATACGCAGTATTTT	CAWSGTSREDTQYF
NA	13	TRBV20-1	TRBJ2-7	NA	TGCAGTGCTAGCGGGAGCTCCAGGGGTGAGCAGTACTTC	CSASGSSRGEQYF
NA	13	TRBV7-9	TRBJ2-7	many	TGTGCCAGCAGCTCCCCGATCTCCTACGAGCAGTACTTC	CASSSPISYEQYF
TRBD1	17	TRBV20-1	TRBJ2-6	NA	TGCAGTGCTAGAGGACAGGGACACCTCTCTGGGGCCAACGTCCTGACTTTC	CSARGQGHLSGANVLTF
TRBD2	16	TRBV2	TRBJ2-7	many	TGTGCCAGCAGTGGGGGGGGTGAGGACGGACGACGCGAGCAGTACTTC	CASSGGGEDGRREQYF
NA	13	TRBV20-1	TRBJ2-5	many	TGCAGTGCTTATCCGGGTCCACAAGAGACCCAGTACTTC	CSAYPGPQETQYF
TRBD2	15	TRBV2	TRBJ2-5	NA	TGTGCCAGCAGTGGACTAGCGGGGTTGGCAGAGACCCAGTACTTC	CASSGLAGLAETQYF
TRBD1	11	TRBV10-3	TRBJ2-7	many	TGTGCCATCAGGGGGACAGGGAGACAGTACTTC	CAIRGTGRQYF
NA	13	TRBV7-9	TRBJ1-1	NA	TGTGCTAGCAGCGTGTCGACGAACACTGAAGCTTTCTTT	CASSVSTNTEAFF
TRBD1	15	TRBV25-1	TRBJ1-1	once	TGTGCCAGCAGCTCGCGGGGACAGGCGAACACTGAAGCTTTCTTT	CASSSRGQANTEAFF
NA	14	TRBV24-1	TRBJ2-2	many	TGTGCCACCCAATCAAGGGAGGACACCGGGGAGCTGTTTTTT	CATQSREDTGELFF
NA	13	TRBV7-9	TRBJ2-5	NA	TGTGCCAGTAGTGCACACAACGAAGAGGCCCAGTACTTC	CASSAHNEEAQYF
NA	15	TRBV7-4	TRBJ2-2	NA	TGTGCCAGCAGCCAACCGGGGAGGAACACCGGGGAGCCGTTTTTT	CASSQPGRNTGEPFF
TRBD1	15	TRBV29-1	TRBJ1-1	NA	TGCAGCGTTGGGCTACGCGGACAGGGGAACACTGAAGCTTTCTTT	CSVGLRGQGNTEAFF
NA	14	TRBV4-1	TRBJ1-3	NA	TGCGCCAGCAGCCTCGACAGCACTGGAAACACCATATATTTT	CASSLDSTGNTIYF
NA	12	TRBV29-1	TRBJ2-5	NA	TGCAGCCAAGACTCCATCCGGGAGACCCAGTACTTC	CSQDSIRETQYF
NA	16	TRBV7-4	TRBJ1-4	many	TGTGCCAGCAGCTTTTCTCCACCCCCGCCCCATGAAAAACTGTTTTTT	CASSFSPPPPHEKLFF
TRBD1	15	TRBV2	TRBJ1-5	NA	TGTGCCAGCAGGACCGCCGGGACAGAAAATCAGCCCCAGCATTTT	CASRTAGTENQPQHF
NA	14	TRBV7-2	TRBJ1-1	many	TGTGCCAGCAGCTTTCTCCCCGGGAACACTGAAGCTTTCTTT	CASSFLPGNTEAFF
TRBD1	13	TRBV7-9	TRBJ1-2	NA	TGTGCCAGCATCCCGACAGGGGACTATGGCTACACCTTC	CASIPTGDYGYTF
TRBD2	14	TRBV5-1	TRBJ2-7	many	TGCGCCAGCAGCCCGGGAGGGGCGGGCTACGAGCAGTACTTC	CASSPGGAGYEQYF
TRBD1	15	TRBV7-2	TRBJ1-2	many	TGTGCCAGCAGCCTAAGACAGGGGGCTGACTATGGCTACACCTTC	CASSLRQGADYGYTF
NA	10	TRBV18	TRBJ2-5	NA	TGTGCCAGCTCACCGGGGGAGGGGGACTTC	CASSPGEGDF
NA	15	TRBV2	TRBJ1-2	many	TGTGCCAGCAGTGAAGCTCGCCTACAGGGACGTGGCTACACCTTC	CASSEARLQGRGYTF
TRBD1	14	TRBV2	TRBJ2-5	few	TGTGCTAGGTCCGGGACAGGGGACCTGGAGACCCAGTACTTC	CARSGTGDLETQYF
TRBD1	16	TRBV15	TRBJ1-2	once	TGTGCCACCAGCGTCGGGACAGGGGTTGGAGGGAATGGCTACACCTTC	CATSVGTGVGGNGYTF
TRBD2	15	TRBV2	TRBJ2-7	many	TGTGCCAGCAGTGACTTAGCGGGGGCGATCTACGAGCAGTACTTC	CASSDLAGAIYEQYF
NA	13	TRBV20-1	TRBJ2-5	NA	TGCAGTGCTAGAGTTGTGAGGCATGAGACCCAGTACTTC	CSARVVRHETQYF
TRBD1	15	TRBV7-8	TRBJ2-7	NA	TGTGCCAGCAGCTCACCGGGACAGGTGATGGGCGAGCAGTACTTC	CASSSPGQVMGEQYF
NA	15	TRBV12-3/TRBV12-4	TRBJ1-3	NA	TGTGCCAGCAGTTCCCAGCAGGGCGGTGGAAACACCATATATTTT	CASSSQQGGGNTIYF
NA	15	TRBV7-9	TRBJ2-7	NA	TGCGCCAGCAGCCGCTTCGAGCCGAGCTCCTACGAGCAGTACTTC	CASSRFEPSSYEQYF
NA	13	TRBV6-1	TRBJ1-5	many	TGTGCCAGCCGAGGACCGACCAAGGGGGCCCAGCATTTT	CASRGPTKGAQHF
TRBD1	13	TRBV24-1	TRBJ1-2	many	TGTGCCACCAGTGACAACAGGGGGTTAGGCTACACCTTC	CATSDNRGLGYTF
NA	13	TRBV6-5	TRBJ1-6	many	TGTGCCAGCAAGGCAAACACGGATTCACCCCTCCACTTT	CASKANTDSPLHF
TRBD1	14	TRBV7-1	TRBJ1-4	NA	TGTGCCAGCAGCTCACGAGGACAGGGAGAAAAACTGTTTTTT	CASSSRGQGEKLFF
TRBD1	16	TRBV7-8	TRBJ1-5	NA	TGTGCCAGCAGCTTCCTAGGACAGGGACGCAATCAGCCCCAGCATTTT	CASSFLGQGRNQPQHF
TRBD1	13	TRBV9	TRBJ2-3	NA	TGTGCCAGCAGCGATAACAGGGGAGATACGCAGTATTTT	CASSDNRGDTQYF
NA	16	TRBV5-6	TRBJ1-1	NA	TGTGCCAGCAGCTTGGCCTTCTCCCCGCGGGGGGCTGAAGCTTTCTTT	CASSLAFSPRGAEAFF
NA	14	TRBV4-3	TRBJ2-1	NA	TGCGCCAGCAGCCAAGAGCGTACCTACAATGAGCAGTTCTTC	CASSQERTYNEQFF
NA	15	TRBV25-1	TRBJ2-2	NA	TGTGCCAGCAGGTCCCAGGTGCCGGGCACCGGGGAGCTGTTTTTT	CASRSQVPGTGELFF
NA	15	TRBV6-2/TRBV6-3	TRBJ1-5	few	TGTGCCAGCAGTTACTCGGACGGCGAGAATCAGCCCCAGCATTTT	CASSYSDGENQPQHF
NA	14	TRBV19	TRBJ2-5	many	TGTGCCAGTAGTCCGACCTCTAGCCAAGAGACCCAGTACTTC	CASSPTSSQETQYF
NA	16	TRBV10-3	TRBJ2-3	NA	TGTGCCATCAGTGCCGGGACGGAGCTTAACACAGATACGCAGTATTTT	CAISAGTELNTDTQYF
TRBD2	15	TRBV7-9	TRBJ2-7	few	TGTGCCAGCAGTCCCGGGACTAGTCCGCGGAACGAGCAGTACTTC	CASSPGTSPRNEQYF
NA	12	TRBV12-3/TRBV12-4	TRBJ2-5	many	TGTGCCAGCAGTCCCGACAGGGAGACCCAGTACTTC	CASSPDRETQYF
TRBD1	17	TRBV2	TRBJ2-1	NA	TGTGCCAGCAGCGGAATTGGGGGGACAGGGCCCTACAATGAGCAGTTCTTC	CASSGIGGTGPYNEQFF
TRBD1	16	TRBV19	TRBJ1-2	few	TGTGCCAGTAGTGCCCGGACAGGGGGACTCAACTATGGCTACACCTTC	CASSARTGGLNYGYTF
NA	15	TRBV2	TRBJ1-1	many	TGTGCCAGCAGTGATGAGACAGAAATGAACACTGAAGCTTTCTTT	CASSDETEMNTEAFF
NA	14	TRBV10-3	TRBJ2-7	NA	TGTGCCAGCAGTTACTCGATTAGGGGTACGGCGCAGTACTTC	CASSYSIRGTAQYF
NA	15	TRBV19	TRBJ2-6	once	TGTGCCAGTAGTATAGGGGTGCCAGGGGCCAACGTCCTGACTTTC	CASSIGVPGANVLTF
TRBD1	16	TRBV2	TRBJ2-7	NA	TGTGCCAGCACTAATTGGGGACAGGTCACCTCCTACGAGCAGTACTTC	CASTNWGQVTSYEQYF
TRBD1	16	TRBV6-5	TRBJ2-6	many	TGTGCCAGCAGTCACGCGACAGGGGACGGGGCCAACGTCCTGACTTTC	CASSHATGDGANVLTF
NA	13	TRBV6-1	TRBJ1-2	few	TGTGCCAGCAGTGAGTATCGGGGCGGCGGCTACACCTTC	CASSEYRGGGYTF
TRBD1	14	TRBV19	TRBJ1-4	NA	TGTGCCAGTATCGGACAGGGGGCCTATGAAAAACTGTTTTTT	CASIGQGAYEKLFF
TRBD1	16	TRBV14	TRBJ1-4	few	TGTGCCAGCAGCCCTTACGGACAGGCCGAACATGAAAAACTGTTTTTT	CASSPYGQAEHEKLFF
TRBD1	16	TRBV5-1	TRBJ2-2	NA	TGCGCCAACAGCTTAACAGGGGGCTGGAACACCGGGGAGCTGTTTTTT	CANSLTGGWNTGELFF
NA	13	TRBV29-1	TRBJ2-3	NA	TGCAGCGTTGGACTGACTAGCACAGATACGCAGTATTTT	CSVGLTSTDTQYF
NA	14	TRBV15	TRBJ1-4	many	TGTGCCACCAATCGACCCCGGCATAATGAAAAACTGTTTTTT	CATNRPRHNEKLFF
NA	14	TRBV12-3/TRBV12-4	TRBJ2-7	few	TGTGCCAGCGTTCTCACCGACGGGGCCTACGAGCAGTACTTC	CASVLTDGAYEQYF